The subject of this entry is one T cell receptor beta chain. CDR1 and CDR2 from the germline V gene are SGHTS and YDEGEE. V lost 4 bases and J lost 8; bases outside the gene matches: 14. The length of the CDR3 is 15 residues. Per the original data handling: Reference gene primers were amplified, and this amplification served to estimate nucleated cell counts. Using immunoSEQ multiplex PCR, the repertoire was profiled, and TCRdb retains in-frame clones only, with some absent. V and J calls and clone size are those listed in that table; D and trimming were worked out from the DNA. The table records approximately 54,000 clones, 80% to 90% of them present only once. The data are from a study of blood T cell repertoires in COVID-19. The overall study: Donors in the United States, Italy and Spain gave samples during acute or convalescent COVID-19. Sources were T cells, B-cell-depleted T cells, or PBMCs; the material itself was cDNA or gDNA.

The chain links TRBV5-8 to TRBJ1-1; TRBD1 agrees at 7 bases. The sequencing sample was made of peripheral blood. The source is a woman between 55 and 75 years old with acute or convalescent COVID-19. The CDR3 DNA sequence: TGTGCCAGCAGCGGGTACAGGGGACTCCATCGAGAAGCTTTCTTT. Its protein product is CASSGYRGLHREAFF. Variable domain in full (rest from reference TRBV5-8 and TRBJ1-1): EAGVTQSPTHLIKTRGQQATLRCSPISGHTSVYWYQQALGLGLQFLLWYDEGEERNRGNFPPRFSGRQFPNYSSELNVNALELEDSALYLCASSGYRGLHREAFFGQGTRLTVV.